Below are 7 T cell receptor beta chains sequenced from a single sample in a study of shared clonotypes between healthy human individuals. Produced via immunoSEQ multiplex PCR; TCRdb's table is partial and in-frame only. The sample shows over 2 million clones, 85% to 95% of them seen only once. Sequencing was carried out using naive CD4+ T cells sorted from blood. The subset here: CD45RA+ positively selected. These receptor sequences come from a young man in good health.

The V call is TRBV6-5, the J call TRBJ2-5; D is unresolved. Germline V gene lookup returns CDR1 MNHEY and CDR2 SVGAGI. CDR3 size: 14 residues. V was clipped by 6 bases and J by 5 bases, with 16 bases between them. The CDR3, as DNA: TGTGCCAGCAGGGTAGCAAGTTTAGTGGAGACCCAGTACTTC. Translated: CASRVASLVETQYF.

This rearrangement joins TRBV5-4 to TRBJ2-4; D is perhaps TRBD1 (6 bases). Germline V lookup: CDR1 SGHNT, CDR2 YYREEE (reference sequence). Trimming removed 4 bases from V and 5 bases from J, with 19 bases in between. CDR3 size: 16 residues. Written as DNA, the CDR3 is TGTGCCAGCAGCACGGCGCTGGGGGCGCACCAAAACATTCAGTACTTC. Amino acids: CASSTALGAHQNIQYF.

V usage is TRBV6-5 and J usage is TRBJ1-2, with unresolved D. The germline V gene encodes CDR1 MNHEY and CDR2 SVGAGI. Trimming shortened V by 2 bases and J by 2 bases, and 6 bases separated the two germline ends. The CDR3 runs 13 residues. The CDR3 DNA reads as TGTGCCAGCAGTTACGATCAAAACTATGGCTACACCTTC. It is translated as CASSYDQNYGYTF.

The V gene is TRBV11-2, the J gene TRBJ2-7; D perhaps matches TRBD2 (7 bases). With 2 bases removed from V and 2 bases from J, the gap between germline ends came to 13 bases. This CDR3 is built from 15 residues. Looked up from germline, CDR1 is SGHAT and CDR2 is FQNNGV. CDR3 amino acids: CASSLPGGAPYEQYF. Here the CDR3 DNA reads TGTGCCAGCAGCTTACCGGGGGGCGCCCCCTACGAGCAGTACTTC.

V usage is TRBV18 and J usage is TRBJ2-7, with TRBD1 identical over 7 bases. The CDR3 loop spans 14 amino acids. Germline CDR1 reads KGHSH; CDR2 reads LQKENI. With 4 bases clipped from V and 1 base from J, the junction kept 4 bases outside the gene matches. The CDR3 reads CASSRIQGSYEQYF. CDR3 DNA: TGTGCCAGCTCACGCATACAGGGGTCCTACGAGCAGTACTTC.

This clone appeared a single time. The chain links TRBV28 to TRBJ1-2; no clear D. V was pared by 6 bases and J by 2 bases, with 10 bases between. Germline CDR1 MDHEN, CDR2 SYDVKM. The CDR3 covers 13 residues. CDR3 DNA: TGTGCCAGCAGGCCGGGCCTAAACTATGGCTACACCTTC. It yields the protein CASRPGLNYGYTF.

As for this clone: Distinct nucleotide sequences in the sample also encode this CDR3. The rearrangement joins TRBV5-1 to TRBJ1-3; no definite D call. The V gene's germline CDR1 is SGHRS and CDR2 YFSETQ. With 4 bases removed from V and 0 bases from J, the gap between germline ends came to 11 bases. This CDR3 is 15 amino acids long. For the CDR3, the DNA is TGCGCCAGCAGCCCGGACGGGAGCTCTGGAAACACCATATATTTT. This sequence encodes CASSPDGSSGNTIYF.